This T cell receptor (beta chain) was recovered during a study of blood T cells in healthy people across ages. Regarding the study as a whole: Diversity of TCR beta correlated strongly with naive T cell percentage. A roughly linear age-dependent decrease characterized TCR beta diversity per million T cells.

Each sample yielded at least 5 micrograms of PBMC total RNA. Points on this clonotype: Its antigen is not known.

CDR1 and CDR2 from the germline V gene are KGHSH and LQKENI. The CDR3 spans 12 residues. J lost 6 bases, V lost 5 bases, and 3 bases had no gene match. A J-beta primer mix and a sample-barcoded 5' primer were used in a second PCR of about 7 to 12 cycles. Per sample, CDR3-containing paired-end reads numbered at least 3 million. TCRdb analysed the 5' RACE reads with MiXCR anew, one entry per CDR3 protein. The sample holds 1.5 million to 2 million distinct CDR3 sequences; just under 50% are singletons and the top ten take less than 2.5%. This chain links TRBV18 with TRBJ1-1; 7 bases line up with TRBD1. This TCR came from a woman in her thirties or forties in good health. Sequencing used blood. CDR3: CASSNDRAEAFF. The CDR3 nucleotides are TGTGCCAGCTCAAACGACAGGGCTGAAGCTTTCTTT. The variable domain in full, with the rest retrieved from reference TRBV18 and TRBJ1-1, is NAGVMQNPRHLVRRRGQEARLRCSPMKGHSHVYWYRQLPEEGLKFMVYLQKENIIDESGMPKERFSAEFPKEGPSILRIQQVVRGDSAAYFCASSNDRAEAFFGQGTRLTVV.